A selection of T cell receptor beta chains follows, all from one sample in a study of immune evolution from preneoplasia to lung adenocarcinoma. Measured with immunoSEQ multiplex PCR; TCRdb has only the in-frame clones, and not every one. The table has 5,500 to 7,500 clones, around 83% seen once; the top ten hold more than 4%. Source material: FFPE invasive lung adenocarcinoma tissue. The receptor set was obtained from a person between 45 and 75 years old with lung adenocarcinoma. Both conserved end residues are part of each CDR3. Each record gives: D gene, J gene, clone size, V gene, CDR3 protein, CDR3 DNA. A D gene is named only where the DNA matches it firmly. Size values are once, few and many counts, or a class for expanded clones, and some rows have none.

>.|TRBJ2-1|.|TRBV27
CASSLGGPNVYNEQFF
TGTGCCAGCAGTTTAGGCGGTCCTAACGTCTACAATGAGCAGTTCTTC
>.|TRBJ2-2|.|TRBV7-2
CASSLPSTGELFF
TGTGCCAGCAGCTTACCGTCTACGGGGGAGCTGTTTTTT
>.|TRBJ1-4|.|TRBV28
CASSLISGGDEKLFF
TGTGCCAGCAGTTTAATATCTGGGGGGGATGAAAAACTGTTTTTT
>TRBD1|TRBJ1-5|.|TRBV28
CACLDRGFRQPQHF
TGTGCCTGCCTGGACAGGGGGTTTAGGCAGCCCCAGCATTTT
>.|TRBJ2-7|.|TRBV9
CASSAPGLAPREQYF
TGTGCCAGCAGCGCGCCGGGACTCGCCCCCCGCGAGCAGTACTTC
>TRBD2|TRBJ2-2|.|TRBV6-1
CASSGGLASILEPGELFF
TGTGCCAGCAGTGGGGGACTAGCGTCTATACTGGAGCCCGGGGAGCTGTTTTTT
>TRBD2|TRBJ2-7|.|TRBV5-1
CASSQPSSGRYSYEQYF
TGCGCCAGCAGCCAACCGTCTAGCGGGCGATACTCCTACGAGCAGTACTTC
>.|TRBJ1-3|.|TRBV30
CAWRDLNGNTIYF
TGTGCCTGGAGAGACCTAAACGGAAACACCATATATTTT
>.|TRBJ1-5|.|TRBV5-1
CASSLTGNSNQPQHF
TGCGCCAGCAGCTTGACAGGGAATAGCAATCAGCCCCAGCATTTT
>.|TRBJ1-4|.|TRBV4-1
CASSQEESGSNEKLFF
TGCGCCAGCAGCCAAGAAGAGTCAGGGTCTAATGAAAAACTGTTTTTT
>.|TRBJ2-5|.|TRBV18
CASSPNLLTPQVETQYF
TGTGCCAGCTCACCGAACCTACTGACACCCCAGGTGGAGACCCAGTACTTC
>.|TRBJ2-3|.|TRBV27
CASRIGGIITDTQYF
TGTGCCAGTAGAATCGGCGGGATAATCACAGATACGCAGTATTTT
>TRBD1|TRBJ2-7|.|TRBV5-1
CASSDTGQGVDEQYF
TGCGCCAGCAGCGATACCGGACAGGGGGTCGACGAGCAGTACTTC
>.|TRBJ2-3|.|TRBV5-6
CASSFLQSDTQYF
TGTGCCAGCAGCTTCCTTCAATCAGATACGCAGTATTTT
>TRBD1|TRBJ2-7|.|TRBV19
CASSIGDRGEQYF
TGTGCCAGTAGTATTGGTGACAGGGGCGAGCAGTACTTC
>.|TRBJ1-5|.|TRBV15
CATSRGRNQPQHF
TGTGCCACCAGCAGAGGACGCAATCAGCCCCAGCATTTT
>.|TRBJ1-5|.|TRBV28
CASSSGGTNQPQHF
TGTGCCAGCAGTTCGGGAGGTACCAATCAGCCCCAGCATTTT
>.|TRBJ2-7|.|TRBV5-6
CASSPLAVTLIDEQYF
TGTGCCAGCAGCCCCCTTGCTGTGACATTGATCGACGAGCAGTACTTC
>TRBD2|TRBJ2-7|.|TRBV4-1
CASSQARWGGKEGRGDEQYF
TGCGCCAGCAGCCAAGCTCGATGGGGGGGGAAGGAGGGACGTGGCGACGAGCAGTACTTC
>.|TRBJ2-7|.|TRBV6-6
CASSHPRGAGAPEQYF
TGTGCCAGCAGTCACCCCCGGGGGGCGGGAGCTCCCGAGCAGTACTTC
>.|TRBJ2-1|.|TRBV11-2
CASSLVVSSYNEQFF
TGTGCCAGCAGCTTAGTTGTGAGCTCCTACAATGAGCAGTTCTTC
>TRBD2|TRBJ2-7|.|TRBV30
CAWSGGTITYEQYF
TGTGCCTGGAGTGGTGGGACTATTACCTACGAGCAGTACTTC
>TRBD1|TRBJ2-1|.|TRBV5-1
CASSWDRVNEQFF
TGCGCCAGCAGCTGGGACAGGGTTAATGAGCAGTTCTTC
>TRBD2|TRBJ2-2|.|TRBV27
CASSNSGRVGELFF
TGTGCCAGCAGTAATAGCGGGAGGGTCGGGGAGCTGTTTTTT
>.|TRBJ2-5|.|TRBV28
CASSRPSSEGMYTQYF
TGTGCCAGCAGCCGCCCGTCGTCAGAAGGAATGTATACCCAGTACTTC
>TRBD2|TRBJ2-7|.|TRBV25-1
CASSALAGDIYEQYF
TGTGCCAGCAGTGCCTTGGCGGGAGATATCTACGAGCAGTACTTC
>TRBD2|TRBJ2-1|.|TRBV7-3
CASRPPGLAACDYSYNEQFF
TGTGCCAGCAGACCACCGGGACTAGCGGCCTGTGACTACTCCTACAATGAGCAGTTCTTC
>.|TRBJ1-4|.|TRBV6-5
CASRNIATNEKLFF
TGTGCCAGCAGAAACATCGCAACTAATGAAAAACTGTTTTTT
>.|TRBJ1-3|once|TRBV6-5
CASFDSSGNTIYF
TGTGCCAGTTTCGACAGCTCTGGAAACACCATATATTTT
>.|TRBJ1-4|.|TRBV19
CASSMGTSTNEKLFF
TGTGCCAGTAGTATGGGAACCTCAACTAATGAAAAACTGTTTTTT
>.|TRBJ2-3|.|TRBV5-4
CASSSGRTEDFTSTDTQYF
TGTGCCAGCAGCTCGGGACGAACCGAGGACTTTACTAGCACAGATACGCAGTATTTT
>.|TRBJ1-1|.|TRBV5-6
CASSLGGGNTEAFF
TGTGCCAGCAGCTTGGGTGGGGGAAACACTGAAGCTTTCTTT
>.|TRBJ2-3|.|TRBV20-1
CSAAGTDTQYF
TGCAGTGCAGCCGGGACAGATACGCAGTATTTT
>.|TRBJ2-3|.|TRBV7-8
CASRGPRGADTQYF
TGTGCCAGCAGGGGGCCAAGAGGTGCAGATACGCAGTATTTT
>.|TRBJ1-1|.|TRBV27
CASSARGTYEAFF
TGTGCCAGCAGTGCCAGGGGAACCTATGAAGCTTTCTTT
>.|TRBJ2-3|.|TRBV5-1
CASSLGDLRDTQYF
TGCGCCAGCAGCTTGGGAGACCTTAGGGATACGCAGTATTTT
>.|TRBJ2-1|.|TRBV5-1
CASSSTLTDEQFF
TGCGCCAGCAGCTCTACCCTTACAGATGAGCAGTTCTTC
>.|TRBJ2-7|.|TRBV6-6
CASRNGAGIYEQYF
TGTGCCAGCAGGAACGGAGCGGGTATCTACGAGCAGTACTTC
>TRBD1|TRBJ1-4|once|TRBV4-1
CASSQLGHRGPNEKLFF
TGCGCCAGCAGCCAACTGGGTCACAGGGGACCTAATGAAAAACTGTTTTTT
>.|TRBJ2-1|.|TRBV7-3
CASRKDPNNNEQFF
TGTGCCAGCAGGAAAGACCCTAACAACAATGAGCAGTTCTTC
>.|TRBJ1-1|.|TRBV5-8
CASSFYVGGVTEAFF
TGTGCCAGCAGCTTTTATGTCGGTGGAGTCACTGAAGCTTTCTTT
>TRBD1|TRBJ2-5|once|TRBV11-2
CASSLSGQGREQYF
TGTGCCAGCAGCTTATCTGGACAGGGTAGAGAGCAGTACTTC
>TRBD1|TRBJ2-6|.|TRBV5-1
CASSFTGAGANVLTF
TGCGCCAGCAGCTTCACAGGGGCCGGGGCCAACGTCCTGACTTTC
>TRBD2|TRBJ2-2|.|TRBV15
CATSRDSGSGAGELFF
TGTGCCACCAGCAGAGATAGCGGGAGTGGGGCCGGGGAGCTGTTTTTT
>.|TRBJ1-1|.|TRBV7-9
CASSTGPPLGRNTEAFF
TGTGCCAGCAGCACAGGGCCACCCCTGGGGCGAAACACTGAAGCTTTCTTT
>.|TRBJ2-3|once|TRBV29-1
CSARGHLADTQYF
TGCAGCGCCCGCGGACATTTAGCCGATACGCAGTATTTT
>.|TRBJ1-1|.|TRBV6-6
CASSYNPGPNTEAFF
TGTGCCAGCAGTTACAATCCAGGGCCGAACACTGAAGCTTTCTTT
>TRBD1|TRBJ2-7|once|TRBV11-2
CASSHPEGQGAYEQYF
TGTGCCAGCAGCCATCCCGAAGGACAGGGAGCCTACGAGCAGTACTTC
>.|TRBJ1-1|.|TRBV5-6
CASSTWNSMNTEAFF
TGTGCCAGCAGCACTTGGAATTCGATGAACACTGAAGCTTTCTTT
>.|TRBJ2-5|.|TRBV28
CTSSLGVQETQYF
TGTACCAGCAGCTTAGGGGTCCAAGAGACCCAGTACTTC
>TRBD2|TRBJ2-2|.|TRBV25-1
CASRGLAVWGGTGELFF
TGTGCCAGCAGGGGACTAGCGGTTTGGGGCGGGACCGGGGAGCTGTTTTTT
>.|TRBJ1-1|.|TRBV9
CASSPAAGEDTEAFF
TGTGCCAGCAGCCCGGCAGCGGGGGAGGACACTGAAGCTTTCTTT